One sample yielded the 13 T cell receptor beta chains listed below, sequenced in a study of control samples from healthy donors and cancer patients. The table came from immunoSEQ multiplex PCR; TCRdb's copy has only in-frame clones and leaves some out. The table records 29,000 or so clones, about 85% of them present only once. The sequenced material came from formalin-fixed, paraffin-embedded tissue. These receptors all stem from a female donor with melanoma.

The genes are TRBV9 and TRBJ2-3, with TRBD2 as a possible D gene (6 bases). V was pared by 3 bases and J by 1 base, with 24 bases between. Germline values: CDR1 SGDLS, CDR2 YYNGEE. This CDR3 has 19 amino acids. The CDR3 nucleotides are TGTGCCAGCAGCGCCGGACCGTCCCGGGAGCCCCCGGGCACAGATACGCAGTATTTT. Translated, it gives CASSAGPSREPPGTDTQYF.

This chain connects TRBV9 to TRBJ2-2; D uncertain. The V gene lost 2 bases and the J gene lost 0 bases, with 11 bases spanning the gap. CDR1 is SGDLS and CDR2 is YYNGEE in the germline V gene. The CDR3 spans 16 residues. For the CDR3, the DNA is TGTGCCAGCAGCGTTTCTGGGAACTCGAACACCGGGGAGCTGTTTTTT. It specifies CASSVSGNSNTGELFF.

This clone appeared once. This chain joins TRBV2 and TRBJ1-2, with 7 bases identical to TRBD1. The CDR3 sequence is 13 residues long. V trimming: 8 bases; J trimming: 2 bases; junction bases outside the gene matches: 5. From germline, CDR1 is SNHLY and CDR2 FYNNEI. The CDR3 region is CASGDSGNYGYTF. The DNA for the CDR3 is TGTGCCAGCGGGGACAGTGGAAACTATGGCTACACCTTC.

This clone was detected only once. This chain joins TRBV2 and TRBJ1-6; tentative D call: TRBD1 (5 bases). The germline V and J ends were trimmed by 5 bases and 5 bases, with 13 bases remaining between them. The CDR3 consists of 15 residues. Germline V lookup: CDR1 SNHLY, CDR2 FYNNEI. Here the CDR3 DNA reads TGTGCCAGCAGTCTGCCCGGGGCAAATAATTCACCCCTCCACTTT. Translation: CASSLPGANNSPLHF.

J is TRBJ1-2 and V is TRBV11-2, with D maybe TRBD1 (6 bases). Trimming removed 5 bases from V and 2 bases from J, with 15 bases in between. Germline lookup yields CDR1 SGHAT and CDR2 FQNNGV. CDR3 size: 15 residues. CDR3 amino acids: CASSLAPGQNYGYTF. The CDR3 bases are TGTGCCAGCAGCCTAGCCCCCGGACAGAACTATGGCTACACCTTC.

The chain couples TRBV18 to TRBJ1-1; D might be TRBD1 (6 bases). The CDR3 has 16 residues. Between the trimmed V and J ends, which lost 3 bases and 4 bases, there was a span of 18 bases. From germline, CDR1 is KGHSH and CDR2 LQKENI. CDR3 sequence (DNA): TGTGCCAGCTCACCCCTGACAGGCCGATCCGGCACTGAAGCTTTCTTT. Encoded protein: CASSPLTGRSGTEAFF. The full variable domain, with the rest looked up from reference TRBV18 and TRBJ1-1, is NAGVMQNPRHLVRRRGQEARLRCSPMKGHSHVYWYRQLPEEGLKFMVYLQKENIIDESGMPKERFSAEFPKEGPSILRIQQVVRGDSAAYFCASSPLTGRSGTEAFFGQGTRLTVV.

The chain employs TRBV6-2 or TRBV6-3 and TRBJ2-3, with 13 bases fitting TRBD2. J was trimmed by 3 bases and V by 2 bases; bases with no gene match: 8. The CDR3 loop spans 18 amino acids. Germline assignment: CDR1 MNHEY and CDR2 SVGEGT. In DNA form, the CDR3 reads TGTGCCAGCAGTTACGGGGGACTAGCGGGGACGGGAACAGATACGCAGTATTTT. Translated: CASSYGGLAGTGTDTQYF.

The chain employs TRBV9 and TRBJ2-1, with a tentative D call TRBD2 (6 bases). The germline V gene has CDR1 SGDLS and CDR2 YYNGEE. The V end lost 0 bases, the J end lost 1 base, and 11 bases lay between the germline ends. This CDR3 has 16 residues. The DNA for the CDR3 is TGTGCCAGCAGCGTAGTGGGGGGAAAGTCCTACAATGAGCAGTTCTTC. Its protein product is CASSVVGGKSYNEQFF.

The V call is TRBV6-2 or TRBV6-3, the J call TRBJ1-2; D perhaps matches TRBD1 (5 bases). V was pared by 3 bases and J by 7 bases, with 12 bases between. CDR3 length: 13 residues. Per the germline V gene, CDR1 is MNHEY and CDR2 is SVGEGT. The CDR3 here is CASSYIRVAGYTF. In DNA form, the CDR3 reads TGTGCCAGCAGTTATATCAGGGTGGCTGGCTACACCTTC.

This clone was seen once. DNA of the CDR3: TGTGCCAGCAGTGAATATCCGGACAGGCGGGAGACCCAGTACTTC. Protein product: CASSEYPDRRETQYF. The chain employs TRBV6-1 and TRBJ2-5; 7 bases match TRBD1. The J segment lost 5 bases and the V segment lost 2 bases, leaving 8 bases of the junction unmatched. CDR1 and CDR2 (germline): MNHNS, SASEGT. The CDR3 runs 15 residues.

The V call is TRBV6-1, the J call TRBJ1-1; D call uncertain. The germline V gene encodes CDR1 MNHNS and CDR2 SASEGT. The V and J ends lost 2 bases and 0 bases respectively, with 7 bases between them. The CDR3 covers 14 residues. The CDR3 sequence is CASSERNMNTEAFF. In DNA form, the CDR3 reads TGTGCCAGCAGTGAAAGAAACATGAACACTGAAGCTTTCTTT.

The chain combines TRBV7-2 with TRBJ1-1; unclear D gene. This CDR3 has 13 amino acids. The germline gives CDR1 SGHTA, CDR2 FQGNSA. Trimming cost V 2 bases and J 3 bases, with 7 bases left between them. The chain's CDR3 is CASSLKPYTEAFF. CDR3 bases: TGTGCCAGCAGCTTAAAACCGTACACTGAAGCTTTCTTT.

The chain carries TRBV27 and TRBJ1-2; no clear D. This CDR3 has 12 amino acids. The ends were cut back, 2 bases at V and 8 bases at J, with 9 bases in the middle. CDR1 is MNHEY, CDR2 SMNVEV, per germline (reference sequence). Here the CDR3 reads CASSLGHGGYTF. The DNA for the CDR3 is TGTGCCAGCAGTTTAGGCCATGGGGGCTACACCTTC.